This T cell receptor (beta chain) came from a study of radiation and T cells in renal cell carcinoma. Study observations and caveats: In blood, top tumor clones expanded by 2 weeks, shrinking by 4. No pretreatment tumor biopsies were available for baseline clonotypes.

A word on this clone: Its antigen is as yet unknown.

The germline V gene encodes CDR1 PRHDT and CDR2 FYEKMQ (reference sequence). The CDR3 contains 24 residues. J lost 7 bases, V lost 5 bases, and 36 bases had no gene match. The time point was: blood 4 weeks post-SBRT, at nephrectomy. Treatment denoted: 15 Gy SBRT to primary tumor, nephrectomy 4 weeks later. Nephrectomy followed 15 Gy stereotactic body radiation by 4 weeks. After SBRT, blood was collected at 2 and 4 weeks, plus baseline. Measured with immunoSEQ multiplex PCR; TCRdb has only the in-frame clones, and not every one. The table shows around 100,000 clones, with 75% to 85% occurring only once.

V gene TRBV13 combines with J gene TRBJ2-1; 9 nucleotides line up with TRBD2. This clonotype was sampled from a man in his sixties with renal cell carcinoma. The material was blood, obtained from a patient whose treatment included radiotherapy and nephrectomy. The CDR3 sequence: CASSITPGSQEYVSGSKFPNEQFF. In nucleotides, the CDR3 is TGTGCCAGCAGCATTACCCCCGGGTCACAAGAATATGTTAGCGGGAGCAAGTTCCCAAATGAGCAGTTCTTC.